This TCR beta chain was sequenced during a study of persistence of HIV-infected CD4 T cells. Overlapping HIV-1 Gag 15-mer peptides at 1 ug per peptide per mL were used. CD40L-negative CD69-negative CD45RO-high memory CD4+ T cells were sorted as populations depleted of antigen-responding cells. Notes on this clone: Its antigen is still unknown.

The immunoSEQ assay was version 4, run in survey mode. Profiling relied on immunoSEQ multiplex PCR, and the TCRdb table lists in-frame clones only, not all of them. The repertoire holds roughly 32,000 clones, with roughly four fifths as singletons. Germline loops: CDR1 MNHEY, CDR2 SMNVEV (reference sequence). The CDR3 extends over 14 amino acids. The V and J ends lost 6 bases and 10 bases, in that order; junction bases with no gene match: 9. The material sequenced was CD4+ T cells sorted from PBMCs after roughly 18-hour stimulation, taken from a patient who received antiretroviral therapy. The chain has TRBV27 and TRBJ1-6, with 7 bases matching TRBD1. The clonotype originates from an adult woman with HIV who was CMV-seropositive. The chain's CDR3 is CASSTGQARSPLHF. In DNA form, the CDR3 reads TGTGCCAGCAGCACCGGACAGGCCAGGTCACCCCTCCACTTT.